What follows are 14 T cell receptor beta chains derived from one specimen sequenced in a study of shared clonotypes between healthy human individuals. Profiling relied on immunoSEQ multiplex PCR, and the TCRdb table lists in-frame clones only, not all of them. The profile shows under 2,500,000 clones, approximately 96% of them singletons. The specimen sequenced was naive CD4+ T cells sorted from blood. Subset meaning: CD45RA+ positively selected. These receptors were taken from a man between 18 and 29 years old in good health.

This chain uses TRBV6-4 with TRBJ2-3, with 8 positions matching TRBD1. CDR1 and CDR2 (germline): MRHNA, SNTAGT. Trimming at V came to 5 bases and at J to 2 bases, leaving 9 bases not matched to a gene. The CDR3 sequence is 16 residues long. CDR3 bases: TGTGCCAGCAGTTCTCTGGTGACAGGGGCCACAGATACGCAGTATTTT. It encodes CASSSLVTGATDTQYF.

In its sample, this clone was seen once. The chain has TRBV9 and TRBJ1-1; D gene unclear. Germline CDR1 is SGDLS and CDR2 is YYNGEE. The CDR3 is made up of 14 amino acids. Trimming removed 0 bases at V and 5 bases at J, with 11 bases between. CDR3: CASSVDLLKTEAFF. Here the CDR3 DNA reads TGTGCCAGCAGCGTAGATCTCCTAAAGACTGAAGCTTTCTTT.

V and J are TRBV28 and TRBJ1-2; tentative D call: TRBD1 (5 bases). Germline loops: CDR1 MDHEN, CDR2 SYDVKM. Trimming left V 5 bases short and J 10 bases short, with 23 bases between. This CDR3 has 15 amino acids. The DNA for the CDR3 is TGTGCCAGCAGTGGGATAATTAACCACGACAGCTACTACACCTTC. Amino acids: CASSGIINHDSYYTF.

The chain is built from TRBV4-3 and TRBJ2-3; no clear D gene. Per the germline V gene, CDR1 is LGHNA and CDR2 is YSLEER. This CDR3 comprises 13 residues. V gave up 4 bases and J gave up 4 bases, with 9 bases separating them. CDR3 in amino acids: CASSPSLSDTQYF. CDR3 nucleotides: TGCGCCAGCAGCCCTTCTCTATCAGATACGCAGTATTTT.

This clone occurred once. The CDR3 DNA follows: TGTGCCAGCAGCCAAGGGCCAGCGGATAGCTCCTACAATGAGCAGTTCTTC. It specifies CASSQGPADSSYNEQFF. The chain joins TRBV14 to TRBJ2-1; D may be TRBD2 (5 bases). V dropped 1 base and J dropped 0 bases, with 13 bases sitting between them. Looked up from germline, CDR1 is SGHDN and CDR2 is FVKESK. The CDR3 spans 17 residues.

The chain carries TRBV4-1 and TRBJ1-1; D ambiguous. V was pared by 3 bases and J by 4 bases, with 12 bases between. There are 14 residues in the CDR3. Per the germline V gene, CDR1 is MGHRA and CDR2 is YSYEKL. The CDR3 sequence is CASSHKPEGTEAFF. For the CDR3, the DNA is TGCGCCAGCAGCCACAAGCCGGAGGGCACTGAAGCTTTCTTT.

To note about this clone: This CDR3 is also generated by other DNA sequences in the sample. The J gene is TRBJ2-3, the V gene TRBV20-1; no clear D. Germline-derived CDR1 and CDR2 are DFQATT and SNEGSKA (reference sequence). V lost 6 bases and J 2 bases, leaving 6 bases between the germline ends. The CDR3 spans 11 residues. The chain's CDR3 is CSANPTDTQYF. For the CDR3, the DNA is TGCAGTGCAAACCCCACAGATACGCAGTATTTT.

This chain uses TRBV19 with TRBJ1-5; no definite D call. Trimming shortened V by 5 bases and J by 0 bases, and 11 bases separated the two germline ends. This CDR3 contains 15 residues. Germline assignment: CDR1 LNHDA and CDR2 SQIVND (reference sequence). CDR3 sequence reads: CASSSWADSNQPQHF. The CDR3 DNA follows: TGTGCCAGTAGTTCATGGGCAGATAGCAATCAGCCCCAGCATTTT.

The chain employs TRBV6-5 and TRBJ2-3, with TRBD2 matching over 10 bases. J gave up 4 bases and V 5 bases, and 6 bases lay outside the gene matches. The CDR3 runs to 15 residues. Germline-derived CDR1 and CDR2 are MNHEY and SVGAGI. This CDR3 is CASSNSGGAADTQYF. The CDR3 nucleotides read TGTGCCAGCAGTAACAGCGGGGGGGCGGCAGATACGCAGTATTTT.

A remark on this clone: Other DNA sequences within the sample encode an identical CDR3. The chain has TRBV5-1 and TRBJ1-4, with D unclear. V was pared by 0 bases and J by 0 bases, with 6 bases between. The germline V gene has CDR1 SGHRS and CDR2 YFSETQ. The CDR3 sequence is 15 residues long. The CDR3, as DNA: TGCGCCAGCAGCTTGGGTACCGCAACTAATGAAAAACTGTTTTTT. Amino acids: CASSLGTATNEKLFF.

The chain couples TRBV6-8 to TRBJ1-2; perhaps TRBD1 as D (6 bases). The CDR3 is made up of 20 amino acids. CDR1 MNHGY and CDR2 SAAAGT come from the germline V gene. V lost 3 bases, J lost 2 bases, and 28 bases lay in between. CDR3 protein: CASSYCRGHQVTSPNYGYTF. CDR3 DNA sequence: TGTGCCAGCAGTTATTGCAGGGGCCATCAAGTCACTTCCCCGAACTATGGCTACACCTTC.

This CDR3 is CSVLPQTRGSTDTQYF. The CDR3 bases are TGCAGCGTTTTGCCTCAGACTCGCGGTAGCACAGATACGCAGTATTTT. The chain carries TRBV29-1 and TRBJ2-3; D is ambiguous. The CDR3 has 16 residues. The germline V and J ends were trimmed by 5 bases and 0 bases, with 18 bases remaining between them. Germline values: CDR1 SQVTM, CDR2 ANQGSEA.

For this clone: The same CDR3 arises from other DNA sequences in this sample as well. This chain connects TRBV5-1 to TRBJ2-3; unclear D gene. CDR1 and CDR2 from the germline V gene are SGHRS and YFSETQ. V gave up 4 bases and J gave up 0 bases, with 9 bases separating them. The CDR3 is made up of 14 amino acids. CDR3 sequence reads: CASSLGGSTDTQYF. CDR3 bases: TGCGCCAGCAGCCTCGGTGGCAGCACAGATACGCAGTATTTT.

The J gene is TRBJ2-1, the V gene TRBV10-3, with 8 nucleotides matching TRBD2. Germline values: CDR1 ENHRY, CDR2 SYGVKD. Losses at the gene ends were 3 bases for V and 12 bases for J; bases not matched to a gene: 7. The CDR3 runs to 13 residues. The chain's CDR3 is CAISDLTSEGQFF. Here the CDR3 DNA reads TGTGCCATCAGTGATCTGACTAGCGAGGGGCAGTTCTTC.